Listed below are T cell receptor beta chains from one sample, sequenced in a study of metastatic and nonmetastatic thyroid tumors. TCRdb re-clonotyped the PCR reads via MiXCR. The table has more than 20,000 clones, 36% seen once. The material sequenced was blood. The receptors stem from a male donor with papillary thyroid cancer or a benign thyroid nodule (not recorded which). Some clones in this sample may be carry-over from other donors' samples. Each CDR3 is given with its conserved first and last residue. Each record gives: V gene, CDR3 protein.

>TRBV4-1
CASSQDQGGRQPQHF
>TRBV10-3
CAIRAGAEAFF
>TRBV5-1
CASSLDSSGSTGELFF
>TRBV7-2
CASRPRGAEPYEQYF
>TRBV4-3
CAGSQSTNTGELFF
>TRBV24-1
CATSGAGGNTGELFF
>TRBV16
CASSQEAPTYSPLHF
>TRBV5-1
CASSLDTGSKAFF
>TRBV3-1
CASSSEGLDTEAFF
>TRBV20-1
CSATSGGEGNEQFF
>TRBV28
CASSSLADLSYEQYF
>TRBV7-4
CACSSQRGSSYTEQFF
>TRBV27
CASSQEFGAGYTF
>TRBV20-1
CSAGLALYNEQYF
>TRBV30
CAWMVGANYGYTF
>TRBV30
CACNVPGLAVYEQYF
>TRBV27
CASSYSGTSGSDEQFF
>TRBV5-1
CASSLDLAGNTGELFF
>TRBV6-1
CASRQENYGYTF
>TRBV20-1
CSAKELGDYEQYF
>TRBV11-2
CASSFRTGGSEQYF
>TRBV7-2
CASSLPGQTYEQYF
>TRBV12-3/TRBV12-4
CASSQGGSGYEQYF